This T cell receptor (beta chain) comes out of a study of regulatory T cells in long-lasting Graves disease (dated by TCRdb to the early 2020s). Looking at the study overall: Patients with newly diagnosed Graves' disease had been on antithyroid drugs for under 3 months. A total of roughly 33 samples were covered by TCR sequencing, comprising some 13 persistent and around 20 newly diagnosed Graves' disease patients. Persistent Graves' disease patients were compared with newly diagnosed Graves' disease patients by peripheral blood TCR sequencing and RNA sequencing. The study was registered as a clinical trial and conducted in China.

A note on this clonotype: Its recognized antigen is unknown. No base-level quality is on record; no much larger clone is a single base apart.

Receptor amplification or capture employed multiplex PCR. The sequencer listed for this sample is Illumina HiSeq 4000. iRepertoire HTBI primers and Arm-PCR amplification of CDR3 regions were used to construct TCR beta libraries. Before sequencing, the PCR products went through gel purification. Processing in the source paper ran as follows. Across samples, some 62 TRBV and 13 to 15 TRBJ segments were identified and used for gene usage analysis of CDR3 amino acid clonotypes. COPE and FqMerger were used to merge filtered high-quality paired reads into contigs. Contigs were aligned with BLAST to IMGT TRBV, TRBD and TRBJ reference genes, and CDR3 was defined per IMGT. Any clonotype with a frequency above 0.1% was classified as a highly expanded clone. Repertoire diversity was measured by Shannon entropy, and V-J evenness by the Gini coefficient. A clonotype was considered public if more than one individual shared it. TCRdb's own reprocessing of the public reads used fastp at Q25 and MiXCR and kept productive beta chains. Each entry is one CDR3 protein sequence, shown with its most common DNA and genes. These V and J calls are TCRdb output, not the study's own analysis. Within this sample are a few hundred thousand distinct CDR3 sequences, with over 9.5% of them counted one time only. The top ten clones comprise approximately 20% of the sample.

The CDR3 sequence holds 16 residues, the cysteine and phenylalanine included. Only CDR3 DNA is held: 48 bases, read in frame from base 1. V and J are truncated by 6 bases and 1 base respectively, leaving an intervening sequence of 16 bases. CDR1 and CDR2 (DFQATT, SNEGSKA) derive from the germline V gene (reference sequence). The time point label of this sample denotes: newly diagnosed GD, antithyroid drugs for less than 3 months. For both TCR sequencing and RNA sequencing, RNA was extracted from PBMCs using TRIzol. The diagnosis of Graves' disease followed American Thyroid Association guidelines. Recruitment of patients was carried out at an endocrinology department in Xi'an, China. Each patient gave roughly 10 milliliters of peripheral blood, collected in an EDTA anticoagulant tube. PBMCs were isolated by Ficoll Paque Plus density gradient separation without further T cell sorting. An Agilent 2100 Bioanalyzer and agarose gel were used to assess RNA quality, and a NanoDrop 2000 was used to measure RNA concentration.

Here is what the overall study found, with its caveats: TRBV28, TRBJ1-2 and TRBJ2-5 were preferentially used in persistent disease, while TRBV20-1 and TRBJ2-1 were favored in newly diagnosed disease. Sequencing and analysis were limited to the TCR beta chain. The authors acknowledged the small sample size as a limitation that may reduce accuracy. Compared with newly diagnosed patients, persistent Graves' disease patients had lower TCR Shannon entropy and fewer highly expanded clones, which suggests clonal expansion. Only peripheral blood was studied, because thyroid tissue, the primary lesion, was inaccessible. A larger number of public clonotypes was shared among persistent patients (fewer than 3,000) than among newly diagnosed patients (roughly 980).

These data were also reused for a study on T cells in Graves' hyperthyroidism and ophthalmopathy. Per the second study: A patient counted as having stable Graves' hyperthyroidism if no progression to ophthalmopathy occurred over 18 months of follow-up. Hyperthyroidism patients were newly diagnosed, with disease duration under 2 months, and aged 18 to 65 years. Any patient with an uncontrolled infection, another autoimmune disease, pregnancy or lactation was excluded. Diagnoses relied on clinical symptoms, serum thyroxine and TRAb, thyroid ultrasound and orbital computed tomography. For the first round of RT-PCR on the TCR CDR3, the HTBI primer set was used together with the Qiagen OneStep RT-PCR kit. Blood samples also contained most of the expanded thyroid clonotypes (frequency above 0.001), which suggests that blood repertoires may reflect thyroid immune responses. A model built on a 13 V-J signature distinguished ophthalmopathy from stable hyperthyroidism, reaching about 88% sensitivity and 81% to 83% specificity in cross-validation and 80%/75% in testing. In validation, the model predicted progression to ophthalmopathy a median of roughly 6.2 months before onset, with approximately 71% sensitivity and roughly 72% specificity. TCR V-J signatures able to tell the groups apart were searched for in a discovery cohort of 90 to 100 patients, of whom roughly 42 had Graves' ophthalmopathy and under 65 had stable Graves' hyperthyroidism. Prospective prediction of ophthalmopathy was tested in an independent validation cohort of fewer than 20 hyperthyroidism patients and 17 patients who later progressed to ophthalmopathy. The 100 or so discovery patients were randomly split 7:3 into training and test sets. The study also compared thyroid tissue and blood T-cell repertoires from over 5 Graves' hyperthyroidism patients. Following sampling, methimazole starting at 30 mg daily was given to hyperthyroidism patients, and high-dose intravenous methylprednisolone was given to ophthalmopathy patients. A second multiplex PCR round built the libraries, followed by size selection and purification. Libraries were sequenced paired-end with 100 bp reads on an Illumina HiSeq2000. Raw data were processed with SOAPnuke, discarding reads with adapters, uncalled bases, mean Phred below 15, or no exact constant-primer or identifier match. High-quality paired reads were merged with COPE v1.2.5, and unique nucleotide sequences were defined as clonotypes. MiTCR v1.1 was used to align clonotypes to the IMGT TRBV, TRBD and TRBJ reference segments. The analysis was restricted to V-J combinations with a frequency above 0.0001, which together covered roughly 99% of the repertoires. A TCS score was defined as the ratio between F50 (clonal expansion) and ExV (chaos), using BLOSUM62-based TCRdist between CDR3 peptides within each V-J. Welch's t-statistics and random forest reduced around 550 V-J features to roughly 13, which were used in a naive Bayes classifier (R e1071). No statistical method was used to fix the sample size in advance, and group allocation was not hidden from the investigators. According to the paper, TCR Vbeta CDR3 sequencing was carried out on about 140 peripheral blood samples, which came from 40 to 45 ophthalmopathy, around 74 hyperthyroidism and some 17 progressor patients.

This material consisted of peripheral blood mononuclear cells (PBMCs), taken at new diagnosis, from a patient treated with antithyroid drugs. This TCR was recovered from a woman between 18 and 29 years old with Graves disease. Donor details come from another sample of the same person, matched by shared clones. The sequence links TRBV20-1 to TRBJ2-6; the D gene is perhaps TRBD2, on 6 matching bases. In nucleotides, the sequence is TGCAGTGCGGCCGGGACTGCCTTATCTGGGGCCAACGTCCTGACTTTC. This encodes CSAAGTALSGANVLTF.